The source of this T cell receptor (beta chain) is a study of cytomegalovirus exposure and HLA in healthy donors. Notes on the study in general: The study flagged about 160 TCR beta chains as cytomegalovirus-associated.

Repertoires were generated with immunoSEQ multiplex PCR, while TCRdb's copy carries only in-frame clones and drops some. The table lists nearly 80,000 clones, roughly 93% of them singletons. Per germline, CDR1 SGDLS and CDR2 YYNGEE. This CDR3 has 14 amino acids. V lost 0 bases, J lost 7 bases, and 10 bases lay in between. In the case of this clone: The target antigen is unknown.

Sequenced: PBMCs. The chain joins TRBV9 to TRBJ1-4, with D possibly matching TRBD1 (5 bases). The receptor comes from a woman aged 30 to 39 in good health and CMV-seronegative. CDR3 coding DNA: TGTGCCAGCAGCGTAGGTCCGGGGGGTGAAAAACTGTTTTTT. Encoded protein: CASSVGPGGEKLFF.